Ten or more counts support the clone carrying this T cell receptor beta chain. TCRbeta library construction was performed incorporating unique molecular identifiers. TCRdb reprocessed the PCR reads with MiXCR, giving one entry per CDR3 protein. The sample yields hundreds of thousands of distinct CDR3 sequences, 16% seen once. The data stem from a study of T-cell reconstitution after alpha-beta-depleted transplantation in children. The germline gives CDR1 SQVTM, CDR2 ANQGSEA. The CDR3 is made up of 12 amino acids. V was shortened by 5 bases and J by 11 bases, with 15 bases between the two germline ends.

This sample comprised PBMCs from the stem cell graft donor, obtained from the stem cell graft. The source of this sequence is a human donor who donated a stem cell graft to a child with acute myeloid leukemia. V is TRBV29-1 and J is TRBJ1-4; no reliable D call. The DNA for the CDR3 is TGCAGCGTTAGGTGGTTTGACGGGAAACTGTTTTTT. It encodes CSVRWFDGKLFF.